This T cell receptor (beta chain) originates from a study of CD8 T cells in ankylosing spondylitis. Study-wide results and caveats: Characteristic of ankylosing spondylitis blood, it appeared, was a TCR beta motif comprising several highly homologous variants. Clones linked to disease were reported to show significant enrichment in matched ankylosing spondylitis synovial fluid. Prior work had noted some motif variants in reactive arthritis blood and synovial fluid.

V was clipped by 6 bases and J by 7 bases, with 18 bases between them. Germline CDR1 and CDR2: MNHEY and SVGAGI. The CDR3 contains 14 residues. This clonotype showed up just a few times. The antigen is undetermined. With molecular barcodes, quantitative 5'-RACE was used to make the TCR beta libraries. TCRdb analysed the 5' RACE reads with MiXCR anew, one entry per CDR3 protein. The sample records 200,000 to 250,000 distinct CDR3 sequences, roughly a third being singletons. The chain employs TRBV6-5 and TRBJ1-2; D is perhaps TRBD1 (5 bases). The sample was blood, either unsorted or a sorted T cell fraction (not recorded which). The sequence came from a male donor with ankylosing spondylitis or in good health (not recorded which). CDR3: CASRLTGGLVGYTF. As DNA, the CDR3 is TGTGCCAGCAGATTAACTGGGGGTCTCGTTGGCTACACCTTC.